The rows below give T cell receptor beta chains drawn from one sample of a study of shared clonotypes between healthy human individuals. Method: immunoSEQ multiplex PCR; TCRdb's copy keeps in-frame clones and lacks some. This table holds 2 million to 2.5 million clones, approximately 94% found once. The sample taken for sequencing was naive CD4+ T cells sorted from blood. Receptors were obtained from a man between 18 and 35 years old in good health. Each CDR3 is given with its conserved first and last residue. The D gene is left open where the match is weak.

D	V	J	DNA	CDR3
TRBD2	TRBV10-3	TRBJ2-1	TGTGCCATCGAAGGCGGGAGTGGCTCCTACAATGAGCAGTTCTTC	CAIEGGSGSYNEQFF
TRBD2	TRBV5-1	TRBJ2-3	TGCGCCAGCAGCTACGCAGCGGGAGGTGCCGGTACGCAGTATTTT	CASSYAAGGAGTQYF
-	TRBV10-3	TRBJ2-1	TGTGCCATCAGTGATTTGAGCTACAATGAGCAGTTCTTC	CAISDLSYNEQFF
-	TRBV2	TRBJ2-7	TGTGCCAGCAGTGAACTGGGCGGAGGCCCGCAGTACTTC	CASSELGGGPQYF
TRBD1	TRBV5-1	TRBJ1-2	TGCGCCAGCAGTCGAGAAACTACAGGGGCCGGCTATGGCTACACCTTC	CASSRETTGAGYGYTF
-	TRBV28	TRBJ1-4	TGTGCCAGCAGTACCCCGTCGGGGGCTAATGAAAAACTGTTTTTT	CASSTPSGANEKLFF
-	TRBV30	TRBJ1-6	TGTGCCTGGAGTCAATCCCGGGACTCCCTCTATAATTCACCCCTCCACTTT	CAWSQSRDSLYNSPLHF
-	TRBV30	TRBJ1-1	TGTGCGGGAGCGGGGCAGGGGACTGAAGCTTTCTTT	CAGAGQGTEAFF
TRBD1	TRBV5-4	TRBJ2-5	TGTGCCAGCAGCATAGGGACAGGGAAGGAGACCCAGTACTTC	CASSIGTGKETQYF
-	TRBV7-2	TRBJ2-6	TGTGCCAGCAGCCCCCAGCGGACTGGGGCCAACGTCCTGACTTTC	CASSPQRTGANVLTF